This entry lists 4 T cell receptor beta chains sequenced from one sample in a study of tumor-infiltrating lymphocytes in primary liver carcinoma. Unsorted whole blood supplied the blood RNA, and germline DNA was isolated too. From roughly 0.5 ug total RNA, TCR beta cDNA was generated with a primer in the constant region. Slightly modified ARM-PCR, run as three nested multiplex PCR rounds, produced the TCR beta libraries. Running around 9 cycles apiece, the first two PCR rounds relied on TRBV1-TRBV30 forward primers together with a C-beta reverse primer. TCRdb itself ran the multiplex PCR reads through MiXCR, one entry per CDR3 protein. The sample records 330,000 or so distinct CDR3 sequences, roughly two thirds being singletons. Sequenced sample: peripheral blood. All receptors come from a man in his forties with primary liver carcinoma and hepatitis B virus infection.

Worth noting for this clonotype: At one end the junction does not follow the germline gene, possibly because of a read error. V gene TRBV11-2 combines with J gene TRBJ2-1, with a weak D call TRBD2 (5 bases). The CDR3 runs to 17 residues. Germline V lookup: CDR1 SGHAT, CDR2 FQNNGV. CDR3 in amino acids: CTSSFFTLANDYNEQFF. The CDR3, as DNA: TGTACCAGCAGCTTTTTTACCCTAGCTAATGACTACAATGAGCAGTTCTTC.

On this clonotype: This may stem from a read error, because a much larger clone lies one nucleotide away. The final CDR3 position lacks the conserved phenylalanine or tryptophan, pointing to a likely read error. This sequence joins TRBV6-1 and TRBJ1-2; D unresolved. V was shortened by 0 bases and J by 4 bases, with 6 bases between the two germline ends. The CDR3 spans 13 residues. CDR1 is MNHNS and CDR2 is SASEGT in the germline V gene. The CDR3 sequence: CASSEALLYGYTV. Here the CDR3 DNA reads TGTGCCAGCAGTGAAGCGCTGCTCTATGGCTACACCGTC.

The chain links TRBV5-4 to TRBJ2-5; D unresolved. The CDR3 is made up of 12 amino acids. Trimming took off 3 bases at V and 5 bases at J, with 8 bases between the two ends. Germline CDR1 is SGHNT and CDR2 is YYREEE (reference sequence). The CDR3: CASSSSSETQYF. The CDR3 DNA reads as TGTGCCAGCAGCTCGAGCTCGGAGACCCAGTACTTC.

The chain uses TRBV4-2 and TRBJ2-3; no clear D gene. Trimming took off 3 bases at V and 2 bases at J, with 12 bases between the two ends. This CDR3 has 15 amino acids. CDR1 and CDR2 (germline): LGHNA, YNFKEQ. CDR3 residues: CASSHVSFSTDTQYF. The CDR3 region has the DNA TGTGCCAGCAGCCATGTCTCGTTTTCCACAGATACGCAGTATTTT.